This is a list of T cell receptor beta chains from one sample in a study of Ad26.COV2.S vaccination and SARS-CoV-2 variants. Sequencing was performed with immunoSEQ multiplex PCR; in TCRdb, only in-frame clones are kept and a portion is missing. This sample has fewer than 400,000 clones, with 89% found just once. The sample here was peripheral blood, taken in a trial of Ad26.COV2.S vaccine versus placebo. The receptor set was obtained from a person aged 18-65 years who received the Ad26.COV2.S COVID-19 vaccine or a placebo. Both conserved end residues are part of each CDR3. Fields, in order: V gene, CDR3 length, clone size, D gene, J gene, CDR3 protein, CDR3 DNA. The D gene is left open where the match is weak. Not every row has a clone size; where given, it reads once, few, many or a size class.

V: TRBV24-1; length: 14; size: NA; D: NA; J: TRBJ1-2; CDR3: CATSDWGTQYGYTF; DNA: TGTGCCACCAGTGATTGGGGGACGCAATATGGCTACACCTTC
V: TRBV19; length: 15; size: once; D: NA; J: TRBJ1-5; CDR3: CASTGGGEWGQPQHF; DNA: TGTGCCAGTACGGGTGGCGGGGAATGGGGTCAGCCCCAGCATTTT
V: TRBV12-3/TRBV12-4; length: 13; size: NA; D: NA; J: TRBJ1-1; CDR3: CASSLGGGTEAFF; DNA: TGTGCCAGCAGTTTAGGAGGGGGCACTGAAGCTTTCTTT
V: TRBV29-1; length: 15; size: once; D: NA; J: TRBJ1-1; CDR3: CSVESQIAMNTEAFF; DNA: TGCAGCGTTGAATCGCAGATAGCAATGAACACTGAAGCTTTCTTT
V: TRBV21-1; length: 12; size: NA; D: NA; J: TRBJ1-1; CDR3: CASRDTFTEAFF; DNA: TGTGCCAGCCGAGACACATTCACTGAAGCTTTCTTT
V: TRBV19; length: 14; size: NA; D: TRBD1; J: TRBJ1-2; CDR3: CASTRTGSNYGYTF; DNA: TGTGCCAGTACCCGGACAGGTAGTAACTATGGCTACACCTTC
V: TRBV2; length: 13; size: NA; D: NA; J: TRBJ1-1; CDR3: CASSVLVAAEAFF; DNA: TGTGCCAGCAGTGTACTGGTGGCAGCTGAAGCTTTCTTT
V: TRBV5-1; length: 15; size: NA; D: NA; J: TRBJ1-5; CDR3: CASSLSGVGNQPQHF; DNA: TGCGCCAGCAGCTTATCAGGGGTCGGCAATCAGCCCCAGCATTTT
V: TRBV5-1; length: 14; size: NA; D: NA; J: TRBJ2-7; CDR3: CASSSTGGGYEQYF; DNA: TGCGCCAGCAGCTCTACGGGCGGAGGCTACGAGCAGTACTTC
V: TRBV6-5; length: 14; size: NA; D: NA; J: TRBJ1-5; CDR3: CASNRAGNNQPQHF; DNA: TGTGCCAGCAACAGGGCCGGCAACAATCAGCCCCAGCATTTT
V: TRBV5-1; length: 15; size: NA; D: NA; J: TRBJ2-3; CDR3: CASSSRQESTDTQYF; DNA: TGCGCCAGCAGCTCCCGGCAGGAGAGCACAGATACGCAGTATTTT
V: TRBV7-9; length: 14; size: NA; D: NA; J: TRBJ1-4; CDR3: CASSFPHPNEKLFF; DNA: TGTGCCAGCAGCTTCCCTCATCCTAATGAAAAACTGTTTTTT
V: TRBV3-1/TRBV3-2; length: 15; size: NA; D: NA; J: TRBJ2-6; CDR3: CASSQGISGANVLTF; DNA: TGTGCCAGCAGCCAAGGAATCTCTGGGGCCAACGTCCTGACTTTC
V: TRBV27; length: 16; size: NA; D: TRBD2; J: TRBJ2-3; CDR3: CASSFFSGSGTDTQYF; DNA: TGTGCCAGCAGTTTTTTCAGCGGGAGTGGCACAGATACGCAGTATTTT
V: TRBV29-1; length: 15; size: NA; D: NA; J: TRBJ2-3; CDR3: CSVEDPTLGTDTQYF; DNA: TGCAGCGTTGAAGACCCCACGTTGGGCACAGATACGCAGTATTTT
V: TRBV27; length: 16; size: NA; D: TRBD1; J: TRBJ2-2; CDR3: CASSPGQGLRPGELFF; DNA: TGTGCCAGCAGTCCGGGACAGGGGCTCCGGCCCGGGGAGCTGTTTTTT
V: TRBV7-2; length: 13; size: once; D: NA; J: TRBJ2-3; CDR3: CASSFIPGDTQYF; DNA: TGTGCCAGCAGCTTTATTCCGGGAGATACGCAGTATTTT
V: TRBV4-1; length: 14; size: once; D: TRBD1; J: TRBJ1-5; CDR3: CASSLGQGNQPQHF; DNA: TGCGCCAGCAGCCTTGGACAGGGGAATCAGCCCCAGCATTTT
V: TRBV2; length: 14; size: NA; D: TRBD1; J: TRBJ2-4; CDR3: CASSADRGLNIQYF; DNA: TGTGCCAGCAGTGCTGACAGGGGGTTAAACATTCAGTACTTC
V: TRBV28; length: 13; size: NA; D: NA; J: TRBJ1-2; CDR3: CASSPGQRRGYTF; DNA: TGTGCCAGCAGTCCGGGACAACGCCGTGGCTACACCTTC
V: TRBV18; length: 16; size: NA; D: NA; J: TRBJ2-1; CDR3: CASSPPRTSHHNEQFF; DNA: TGTGCCAGCTCACCACCGAGGACATCCCACCACAATGAGCAGTTCTTC
V: TRBV29-1; length: 14; size: NA; D: TRBD1; J: TRBJ1-1; CDR3: CSAVPQGASAEAFF; DNA: TGCAGCGCCGTGCCCCAGGGGGCCTCGGCTGAAGCTTTCTTT
V: TRBV7-2; length: 14; size: NA; D: NA; J: TRBJ2-3; CDR3: CASSSLEVPDTQYF; DNA: TGTGCCAGCAGCTCCCTGGAGGTCCCAGATACGCAGTATTTT
V: TRBV25-1; length: 15; size: once; D: NA; J: TRBJ1-3; CDR3: CASSEGGGSGNTIYF; DNA: TGTGCCAGCAGTGAAGGGGGGGGGTCTGGAAACACCATATATTTT
V: TRBV30; length: 15; size: NA; D: NA; J: TRBJ2-5; CDR3: CAWSVRDSELETQYF; DNA: TGTGCCTGGAGTGTAAGGGACTCCGAATTGGAGACCCAGTACTTC
V: TRBV7-2; length: 15; size: NA; D: TRBD1; J: TRBJ2-5; CDR3: CASSLSPGQQETQYF; DNA: TGTGCCAGCAGCTTAAGTCCGGGACAGCAAGAGACCCAGTACTTC
V: TRBV6-1; length: 16; size: NA; D: TRBD2; J: TRBJ2-1; CDR3: CASSEEVTSGNNEQFF; DNA: TGTGCCAGCAGTGAAGAAGTGACTAGCGGGAACAATGAGCAGTTCTTC
V: TRBV11-2; length: 18; size: NA; D: TRBD2; J: TRBJ2-2; CDR3: CASSLMLLAGGNTGELFF; DNA: TGTGCCAGCAGCTTAATGCTACTAGCGGGAGGGAACACCGGGGAGCTGTTTTTT
V: TRBV7-2; length: 14; size: NA; D: NA; J: TRBJ2-2; CDR3: CASSARSNTGELFF; DNA: TGTGCCAGCAGCGCCCGGTCGAACACCGGGGAGCTGTTTTTT
V: TRBV2; length: 14; size: few; D: TRBD1; J: TRBJ1-1; CDR3: CASSEKGAFTEAFF; DNA: TGTGCCAGCAGTGAGAAGGGGGCGTTTACTGAAGCTTTCTTT
V: TRBV19; length: 15; size: NA; D: TRBD1; J: TRBJ1-2; CDR3: CASSIRDRGEDGYTF; DNA: TGTGCCAGTAGTATCCGGGACAGGGGAGAAGATGGCTACACCTTC
V: TRBV19; length: 15; size: NA; D: TRBD1; J: TRBJ2-2; CDR3: CASSGRQGGTGELFF; DNA: TGTGCCAGTAGTGGACGACAGGGTGGCACCGGGGAGCTGTTTTTT
V: TRBV7-2; length: 14; size: NA; D: NA; J: TRBJ2-7; CDR3: CASSLEGSYYEQYF; DNA: TGTGCCAGCAGCTTAGAAGGGTCTTATTACGAGCAGTACTTC
V: TRBV6-5; length: 13; size: NA; D: TRBD1; J: TRBJ1-2; CDR3: CASSRTGNYGYTF; DNA: TGTGCCAGCAGTAGGACAGGGAACTATGGCTACACCTTC
V: TRBV20-1; length: 11; size: NA; D: NA; J: TRBJ2-7; CDR3: CSARSSREQYF; DNA: TGCAGTGCTAGATCTAGTCGCGAGCAGTACTTC
V: TRBV19; length: 14; size: NA; D: NA; J: TRBJ1-4; CDR3: CASSGLATNEKLFF; DNA: TGTGCCAGTAGTGGGTTGGCAACTAATGAAAAACTGTTTTTT
V: TRBV7-2; length: 15; size: NA; D: NA; J: TRBJ2-5; CDR3: CASSPRGIPPGPLYF; DNA: TGTGCCAGCAGCCCACGAGGGATCCCGCCAGGACCTTTGTACTTC
V: TRBV7-9; length: 17; size: NA; D: TRBD1; J: TRBJ2-1; CDR3: CASSLGLTGWGYNEQFF; DNA: TGTGCCAGCAGCTTAGGCCTGACAGGGTGGGGCTACAATGAGCAGTTCTTC
V: TRBV18; length: 12; size: NA; D: NA; J: TRBJ1-4; CDR3: CASSPPNGKLFF; DNA: TGTGCCAGCTCACCACCGAATGGAAAACTGTTTTTT
V: TRBV6-5; length: 13; size: NA; D: NA; J: TRBJ2-3; CDR3: CASGRRITDTQYF; DNA: TGTGCCTCGGGGCGGCGGATCACAGATACGCAGTATTTT
V: TRBV10-3; length: 15; size: once; D: NA; J: TRBJ2-1; CDR3: CAISASGTPRDEQFF; DNA: TGTGCCATCAGTGCCAGCGGCACCCCTCGGGATGAGCAGTTCTTC
V: TRBV27; length: 17; size: NA; D: TRBD2; J: TRBJ2-2; CDR3: CASSLRREIGNTGELFF; DNA: TGTGCCAGCAGTTTAAGGCGGGAGATCGGTAACACCGGGGAGCTGTTTTTT
V: TRBV30; length: 14; size: NA; D: NA; J: TRBJ2-2; CDR3: CAWRGGRDTGELFF; DNA: TGTGCCTGGAGAGGGGGAAGGGACACCGGGGAGCTGTTTTTT
V: TRBV6-5; length: 12; size: NA; D: NA; J: TRBJ2-2; CDR3: CASGPYTGELFF; DNA: TGTGCCAGCGGCCCGTACACCGGGGAGCTGTTTTTT
V: TRBV13; length: 17; size: NA; D: TRBD2; J: TRBJ2-5; CDR3: CASSAGLAGAPRETQYF; DNA: TGTGCCAGCAGCGCAGGACTAGCGGGAGCCCCCCGGGAGACCCAGTACTTC
V: TRBV6-1; length: 16; size: NA; D: NA; J: TRBJ2-7; CDR3: CASSAYRDRSSYEQYF; DNA: TGTGCCAGCAGTGCTTACCGGGACCGTAGCTCCTACGAGCAGTACTTC
V: TRBV6-5; length: 14; size: NA; D: NA; J: TRBJ1-2; CDR3: CASRPSRGRIGYTF; DNA: TGTGCCAGCAGACCTTCCCGGGGGCGCATAGGCTACACCTTC
V: TRBV24-1; length: 15; size: NA; D: NA; J: TRBJ1-5; CDR3: CATSVAGSGNQPQHF; DNA: TGTGCCACCAGTGTCGCCGGGTCCGGAAATCAGCCCCAGCATTTT
V: TRBV6-6; length: 13; size: once; D: NA; J: TRBJ1-2; CDR3: CASSYPGTMGYTF; DNA: TGTGCCAGCAGTTACCCAGGGACCATGGGCTACACCTTC
V: TRBV30; length: 13; size: NA; D: NA; J: TRBJ2-1; CDR3: CAWSVMASREQFF; DNA: TGTGCCTGGAGTGTAATGGCCTCGCGGGAGCAGTTCTTC
V: TRBV5-4; length: 13; size: NA; D: NA; J: TRBJ1-2; CDR3: CASSLVQDYGYTF; DNA: TGTGCCAGCAGCTTAGTACAGGACTATGGCTACACCTTC
V: TRBV6-1; length: 15; size: NA; D: TRBD2; J: TRBJ2-7; CDR3: CASSEGLADSYEQYF; DNA: TGTGCCAGCAGTGAAGGACTAGCTGACTCCTACGAGCAGTACTTC
V: TRBV7-3; length: 17; size: NA; D: TRBD2; J: TRBJ2-2; CDR3: CASSHRVREENTGELFF; DNA: TGTGCCAGCAGTCATCGGGTACGGGAGGAGAACACCGGGGAGCTGTTTTTT
V: TRBV12-5; length: 18; size: NA; D: TRBD2; J: TRBJ2-3; CDR3: CASGKGLAGDWSTDTQYF; DNA: TGTGCTAGTGGAAAGGGCCTAGCGGGAGATTGGAGCACAGATACGCAGTATTTT
V: TRBV7-9; length: 16; size: few; D: TRBD1; J: TRBJ2-2; CDR3: CASSSWDRGNTGELFF; DNA: TGTGCCAGCAGTTCCTGGGACAGGGGGAACACCGGGGAGCTGTTTTTT
V: TRBV29-1; length: 13; size: NA; D: NA; J: TRBJ1-1; CDR3: CSVRWPLNTEAFF; DNA: TGCAGCGTTAGGTGGCCGTTGAACACTGAAGCTTTCTTT
V: TRBV4-3; length: 14; size: NA; D: NA; J: TRBJ1-1; CDR3: CASSQDGDYTEAFF; DNA: TGCGCCAGCAGCCAAGATGGGGACTACACTGAAGCTTTCTTT